By sample share, the clone carrying this T cell receptor (beta chain) is medium-sized. Its specificity is not known. Cells sorted as Tregs were CD4+, CD25+ and CD127-/low. The CDR3 has 14 amino acids. V lost 7 bases to trimming and J lost 4 bases, with 16 bases between them. TRBV12-4/TRBJ1-2 clonotypes were amplified with adaptor-ligated barcode primers. TCRdb redid the calling of the multiplex PCR reads with MiXCR, one entry per CDR3 protein. The sample shows over 2,000 distinct CDR3 sequences, under 20% of them seen only once. Study-level findings and limits: In terms of TCR gene usage, tumor memory CD4+ T cells clustered together with blood and lymph node memory CD4+ cells, as well as with lymph node naive CD4+ cells. Under 2.4% of tumor Treg sequences matched blood Tregs or memory cells. Tumor Tregs overlapped most with tumor, then blood, naive CD4+ cells.

The material sequenced was Tregs sorted from blood. This clonotype originated in a female donor with breast cancer. V gene TRBV12-3 or TRBV12-4 combines with J gene TRBJ1-2, with D possibly matching TRBD1 (6 bases). The CDR3 DNA sequence: TGTGCCAGCAACCTCGGGACACCGTTCTATGGCTACACCTTC. Residues: CASNLGTPFYGYTF.